This TCR beta chain emerged from a study of Ad26.COV2.S vaccination and SARS-CoV-2 variants. Overall study: Once, or twice with 56 days between doses, Ad26.COV2.S was given intramuscularly.

Method: immunoSEQ multiplex PCR; TCRdb's copy keeps in-frame clones and lacks some. The table lists about 350,000 clones, around 88% of them singletons. Treatment meaning: around 19 received Ad26.COV2.S at low or high dose, single or two shots; 5 received placebo; per-sample allocation not given. Samples came from day 63 after the first vaccine or placebo injection. This Boston cohort included adults aged 18-55 years. V dropped 0 bases and J dropped 6 bases, with 5 bases sitting between them. CDR1 is GTSNPN, CDR2 SVGIG, per germline (reference sequence). The CDR3 has 11 residues. The clonotype was recovered from a person aged 18 to 65 who received the Ad26.COV2.S COVID-19 vaccine or a placebo. The J gene is TRBJ1-2, the V gene TRBV30; D not resolved. The sequenced sample was peripheral blood, obtained in a trial of Ad26.COV2.S vaccine versus placebo. CDR3 coding DNA: TGTGCCTGGAGTGTACTGGATGGCTACACCTTC. This translates into CAWSVLDGYTF.